What follows are 24 T cell receptor beta chains derived from one specimen sequenced in a study of CD8 T cells in ankylosing spondylitis. Study results and limitations: A TCR beta motif of 7 to 9 highly homologous variants seemed to mark ankylosing spondylitis blood.

Using its own MiXCR run on the 5' RACE reads, TCRdb lists one record per CDR3 protein. Of 700,000 or so distinct CDR3 sequences in the sample, around 19% are singletons; the top ten hold around 19%. Their recognized antigens are unknown. Sequencing used blood, either unsorted or a sorted T cell fraction (not recorded which). Receptors originate from a male donor with ankylosing spondylitis.

V is TRBV12-3 or TRBV12-4 and J is TRBJ2-1; TRBD1 matches 7 bases. The CDR3 extends over 14 amino acids. V was clipped by 7 bases and J by 1 base; unmatched bases: 4. The CDR3 DNA reads as TGTGCCAGCAAACCGACAGGGTCCTACAATGAGCAGTTCTTC. Translation gives CASKPTGSYNEQFF.

This clonotype was recorded at least ten times. This rearrangement joins TRBV5-1 to TRBJ2-7, with 8 bases fitting TRBD1. Trimming at V came to 4 bases and at J to 2 bases, leaving 8 bases not matched to a gene. CDR3 length: 15 residues. CDR1 SGHRS and CDR2 YFSETQ come from the germline V gene. The CDR3 region is CASSPTGTGTYEQYF. The CDR3 DNA reads TGCGCCAGCAGCCCCACCGGGACAGGTACCTACGAGCAGTACTTC.

V usage is TRBV12-3 or TRBV12-4 and J usage is TRBJ1-1; TRBD1 agrees at 9 bases. CDR3 length equals 14 residues. V trimming: 3 bases; J trimming: 5 bases; junction bases outside the gene matches: 4. CDR3 sequence (DNA): TGTGCCAGCAGTTTGCGGACAGGGGTTACTGAAGCTTTCTTT. Residues: CASSLRTGVTEAFF.

This clonotype appeared a few times. V and J are TRBV5-1 and TRBJ2-3; D is ambiguous. V was pared by 4 bases and J by 5 bases, with 17 bases between. In germline, CDR1 is SGHRS, CDR2 YFSETQ. This CDR3 has 15 residues. CDR3 residues: CASSPKNGVGDTQYF. CDR3 nucleotides: TGCGCCAGCAGCCCCAAGAATGGAGTGGGAGATACGCAGTATTTT.

As DNA, the CDR3 is TGTGCCAGCAGCTTAGTATTGGCAGGGAGCTCCTACAATGAGCAGTTCTTC. It encodes CASSLVLAGSSYNEQFF. V usage is TRBV7-2 and J usage is TRBJ2-1; D might be TRBD1 or TRBD2, each matching 5 bases. Per germline, CDR1 SGHTA and CDR2 FQGNSA. The CDR3 covers 17 residues. The V end was cut by 1 base, the J end by 0 bases, with 13 bases between.

The V gene is TRBV6-2 or TRBV6-3, the J gene TRBJ2-7, with TRBD1 as a possible D gene (5 bases). CDR3 length: 13 residues. V was shortened by 8 bases and J by 1 base, with 12 bases between the two germline ends. CDR1 is MNHEY and CDR2 is SVGEGT in the germline V gene. CDR3 residues: CASGKGHSYEQYF. The CDR3 DNA follows: TGTGCCAGCGGAAAGGGGCATTCCTACGAGCAGTACTTC.

This clonotype appeared a single time. The gene calls are TRBV4-1 and TRBJ2-5; no firm D call. CDR1 is MGHRA, CDR2 YSYEKL, per germline. Trimming shortened V by 1 base and J by 1 base, and 13 bases separated the two germline ends. There are 16 residues in the CDR3. CDR3 protein: CASSQGVYGAQETQYF. The CDR3 region has the DNA TGCGCCAGCAGCCAAGGTGTCTACGGCGCCCAAGAGACCCAGTACTTC.

This clonotype was detected a few times. The chain joins TRBV5-1 to TRBJ2-2; 8 bases fit TRBD1. J lost 1 base, V lost 4 bases, and 3 bases had no gene match. CDR1 and CDR2 from the germline V gene are SGHRS and YFSETQ. CDR3 length: 15 amino acids. The CDR3 region is CASSIGQGNTGELFF. CDR3 in DNA: TGCGCCAGCAGCATTGGACAGGGGAACACCGGGGAGCTGTTTTTT.

The V call is TRBV12-3 or TRBV12-4, the J call TRBJ2-3, with TRBD2 matching over 7 bases. J was trimmed by 0 bases and V by 7 bases; bases with no gene match: 10. The CDR3 is made up of 16 amino acids. The CDR3 protein is CASTLGAGVSTDTQYF. In DNA, the CDR3 is TGTGCCAGCACCCTAGGGGCGGGGGTTAGCACAGATACGCAGTATTTT.

The rearrangement links TRBV12-3 or TRBV12-4 to TRBJ2-1; 13 nucleotides match TRBD2. V shed 3 bases and J 10 bases; nucleotides not matched to a gene: 12. CDR3 length: 17 residues. The CDR3 sequence: CASSFRAQTSGGAEQFF. The CDR3 nucleotides read TGTGCCAGCAGTTTTCGGGCCCAAACTAGCGGGGGGGCCGAGCAGTTCTTC.

This clonotype has just a few counts. Here the CDR3 reads CSANGTSRADTQYF. CDR3 nucleotides: TGCAGTGCCAACGGGACTAGCCGTGCAGATACGCAGTATTTT. The chain is built from TRBV20-1 and TRBJ2-3; TRBD2 agrees at 9 bases. This CDR3 is built from 14 residues. V dropped 6 bases and J dropped 4; count of bases not matched to a gene: 8. The germline V gene has CDR1 DFQATT and CDR2 SNEGSKA (reference sequence).

In its sample, this clonotype was seen a few times. The J gene is TRBJ1-6, the V gene TRBV20-1; 7 positions agree with TRBD1. Looked up from germline, CDR1 is DFQATT and CDR2 is SNEGSKA (reference sequence). This CDR3 spans 16 amino acids. J lost 0 bases, V lost 5 bases, and 7 bases had no gene match. CDR3 sequence (DNA): TGCAGTGCTCCGGGACAGCCTGACTCCTATAATTCACCCCTCCACTTT. Its protein product is CSAPGQPDSYNSPLHF.

This clonotype has a single count. At one of its ends the junction is not consistent with the germline gene, which may arise from a read error. The V call is TRBV12-3 or TRBV12-4, the J call TRBJ2-1, with TRBD1 matching 8 bases. This CDR3 is 18 amino acids long. The CDR3 loop is CASCLLDRGWGRYNEQFF. CDR3 coding DNA: TGTGCCAGCTGTTTACTCGACAGGGGCTGGGGTCGCTACAATGAGCAGTTCTTC.

There are many counts of this clonotype. V usage is TRBV5-5 and J usage is TRBJ1-3; D gene unclear. The CDR3 has 16 residues. Germline V CDR1 and CDR2: SGHKS, YYEKEE (reference sequence). V gave up 4 bases and J gave up 0 bases, with 14 bases separating them. The CDR3 spells CASSLSQLSSGNTIYF. The CDR3, as DNA: TGTGCCAGCAGCCTGTCACAGCTCTCCTCTGGAAACACCATATATTTT.

The V call is TRBV7-7, the J call TRBJ2-1, with D perhaps being TRBD1 or TRBD2 (5 bases each). The CDR3 is made up of 15 amino acids. CDR1 is SSHAT and CDR2 is FNYEAQ in the germline V gene (reference sequence). V shed 5 bases and J shed 9 bases, with 20 bases lying between them. CDR3: CASSPVGEFRGEQFF. In DNA, the CDR3 is TGTGCCAGCAGCCCAGTGGGGGAATTTAGAGGTGAGCAGTTCTTC.

The rearrangement links TRBV5-8 to TRBJ2-1; maybe TRBD2 (5 bases). Deletions cut 1 base from V and 6 bases from J, with 8 bases between. This CDR3 spans 13 amino acids. The V gene's germline CDR1 is SGHTS and CDR2 YDEGEE. The CDR3 loop reads CASSLWESNEQFF. The CDR3 DNA follows: TGTGCCAGCAGCTTGTGGGAGTCCAATGAGCAGTTCTTC.

In this sample, this clonotype turned up many times. The chain couples TRBV7-9 to TRBJ2-3; D unresolved. The CDR3 loop spans 11 amino acids. Germline CDR1 and CDR2: SEHNR and FQNEAQ (reference sequence). V dropped 5 bases and J dropped 6 bases, with 6 bases sitting between them. The chain's CDR3 is CASSQSDTQYF. In DNA, the CDR3 is TGTGCCAGCAGCCAATCCGATACGCAGTATTTT. The full variable domain, rest sourced from reference TRBV7-9 and TRBJ2-3, is DTGVSQNPRHKITKRGQNVTFRCDPISEHNRLYWYRQTLGQGPEFLTYFQNEAQLEKSRLLSDRFSAERPKGSFSTLEIQRTEQGDSAMYLCASSQSDTQYFGPGTRLTVL.

The chain carries TRBV7-2 and TRBJ2-5, with a tentative D call TRBD1 (6 bases). V gave up 5 bases and J gave up 5 bases, with 12 bases separating them. This CDR3 has 13 amino acids. CDR1 and CDR2 (germline): SGHTA, FQGNSA. The CDR3, as DNA: TGTGCCAGCAGCGGGGGACATCGGGAGACCCAGTACTTC. It codes for CASSGGHRETQYF.

This clonotype has only a few counts. This chain links TRBV6-1 with TRBJ2-1; 8 bases fit TRBD2. The CDR3 totals 17 residues. V lost 2 bases, J lost 3 bases, and 9 bases stayed unmatched. From germline, CDR1 is MNHNS and CDR2 SASEGT. CDR3 region: CASSERAAGVRYNEQFF. The CDR3 bases are TGTGCCAGCAGTGAAAGAGCAGCGGGGGTTCGCTACAATGAGCAGTTCTTC.

A few counts support this clonotype. V usage is TRBV27 and J usage is TRBJ2-5; no reliable D call. V was pared by 3 bases and J by 4 bases, with 15 bases between. Germline CDR1 reads MNHEY; CDR2 reads SMNVEV (reference sequence). The CDR3 is 15 residues long. The CDR3 bases are TGTGCCAGCAGTTTTCGATGGACCCCGGGAGAGACCCAGTACTTC. The encoded protein is CASSFRWTPGETQYF.

The rearrangement joins TRBV20-1 to TRBJ1-5, with 7 positions matching TRBD1. The CDR3 is made up of 15 amino acids. The V segment lost 1 base and the J segment 6 bases; nucleotides outside the gene matches: 9. Germline CDR1 and CDR2: DFQATT and SNEGSKA (reference sequence). CDR3 nucleotides: TGCAGTGCTAGAGGTACGGGACAGATCAGTCAGCCCCAGCATTTT. Translated, it gives CSARGTGQISQPQHF.

The chain links TRBV20-1 to TRBJ2-7; 11 nucleotides align to TRBD2. The germline V gene encodes CDR1 DFQATT and CDR2 SNEGSKA (reference sequence). The J segment lost 7 bases and the V segment lost 8 bases, leaving 7 bases of the junction unmatched. CDR3 length equals 12 residues. The CDR3 is CSMTSGIGEQYF. CDR3 bases: TGCAGTATGACTAGCGGGATAGGTGAGCAGTACTTC.

This clonotype was seen a few times. The gene calls are TRBV6-1 and TRBJ2-1; the match to TRBD2 covers 8 bases. CDR1 and CDR2 from the germline V gene are MNHNS and SASEGT. The V gene end was trimmed by 6 bases and the J gene end by 6 bases; junction bases not matched to a gene: 10. The CDR3 has 15 residues. The chain's CDR3 is CASRRGGSGANEQFF. CDR3 sequence (DNA): TGTGCCAGCAGGCGAGGGGGTAGCGGGGCCAATGAGCAGTTCTTC.

The table lists this clonotype with many counts. The chain has TRBV4-3 and TRBJ2-7, with D possibly matching TRBD1 (5 bases). The CDR3 loop spans 13 amino acids. CDR1 and CDR2 from the germline V gene are LGHNA and YSLEER. V dropped 0 bases and J dropped 6 bases, with 9 bases sitting between them. The CDR3 bases are TGCGCCAGCAGCCAAGATGCAGGGCTCGAGCAGTACTTC. It specifies CASSQDAGLEQYF.